Listed below are T cell receptor beta chains from one sample, sequenced in a study of blood T cells in healthy people across ages. TCRdb re-analysed the 5' RACE reads in MiXCR, keeping a single row per CDR3 protein. The top ten clones hold 13% of a sample with 800,000 to 950,000 distinct CDR3 sequences, roughly 50% of them seen once. The source material was blood. These receptors all come from a man between 25 and 39 years old in good health. Each CDR3 is given with its conserved first and last residue. The order of the fields is clone size, V gene, D gene, J gene, CDR3 protein, CDR3 DNA. A D gene is named only where the DNA matches it firmly. The size field is filled for only some rows; it gives once, few, many or a size class.

>.|TRBV12-3/TRBV12-4|.|TRBJ2-2
CASSTGLNTGELFF
TGTGCCAGCAGCACGGGACTTAACACCGGGGAGCTGTTTTTT
>.|TRBV6-6|TRBD1|TRBJ2-3
CASSYSTGGRITQYF
TGTGCCAGCAGTTACTCGACAGGGGGCCGGATTACGCAGTATTTT
>.|TRBV3-1|.|TRBJ1-2
CASSQGPQGVLDYGYTF
TGTGCCAGCAGCCAAGGGCCCCAAGGGGTCTTGGACTATGGCTACACCTTC
>.|TRBV7-2|TRBD1|TRBJ2-4
CASSSSTGGGKNIQYF
TGTGCCAGCAGCTCATCGACAGGGGGCGGCAAAAACATTCAGTACTTC
>.|TRBV6-6|TRBD1|TRBJ1-2
CATTTGQSYGYTF
TGTGCCACCACCACGGGACAGTCCTATGGCTACACCTTC
>.|TRBV9|.|TRBJ2-3
CASSVTGLFSTDTQYF
TGTGCCAGCAGCGTAACGGGACTCTTTAGCACAGATACGCAGTATTTT
>few|TRBV7-2|TRBD2|TRBJ2-7
CASSLSSGGRYEQYF
TGTGCCAGCAGCTTAAGCAGCGGGGGGAGGTACGAGCAGTACTTC
>.|TRBV5-1|TRBD2|TRBJ2-1
CASSLAGGGASYNEQFF
TGCGCCAGCAGCTTGGCCGGCGGGGGGGCCTCCTACAATGAGCAGTTCTTC
>.|TRBV6-1|.|TRBJ1-2
CASSEGQDYYGYTF
TGTGCCAGCAGTGAAGGCCAAGATTACTATGGCTACACCTTC
>.|TRBV10-3|TRBD1|TRBJ2-6
CAVSNPGQGHSGANVLTF
TGTGCCGTCAGTAACCCGGGACAGGGACACTCTGGGGCCAACGTCCTGACTTTC
>.|TRBV9|.|TRBJ2-7
CASSVGRGSPYEQYF
TGTGCCAGCAGCGTAGGGAGGGGGTCCCCCTACGAGCAGTACTTC
>few|TRBV27|TRBD2|TRBJ2-1
CASTLGGGGSYNEQFF
TGTGCCAGCACCTTGGGCGGGGGGGGTTCCTACAATGAGCAGTTCTTC
>.|TRBV5-6|.|TRBJ1-6
CASSWASGDSPLHF
TGTGCCAGCAGCTGGGCCAGCGGTGATTCACCCCTCCACTTT
>few|TRBV10-3|.|TRBJ1-2
CAISEDTSYGYTF
TGTGCCATCAGTGAGGACACTAGCTATGGCTACACCTTC
>.|TRBV4-2|TRBD1|TRBJ1-4
CASSPGQGGGREKLFF
TGTGCCAGCAGCCCCGGACAGGGAGGGGGTCGTGAAAAACTGTTTTTT
>few|TRBV3-1|TRBD1|TRBJ2-4
CASSLSGTGGNIQYF
TGTGCCAGCAGCCTCTCCGGGACAGGAGGAAACATTCAGTACTTC
>few|TRBV20-1|TRBD2|TRBJ2-5
CSARARTSGETQYF
TGCAGTGCTAGAGCCCGGACTAGCGGAGAGACCCAGTACTTC
>few|TRBV7-9|.|TRBJ2-3
CASSLRQEGTDTQYF
TGTGCCAGCAGCTTAAGACAGGAAGGCACAGATACGCAGTATTTT
>.|TRBV14|.|TRBJ2-7
CASSHPTNYEQYF
TGTGCCAGCAGCCACCCAACAAACTACGAGCAGTACTTC
>.|TRBV29-1|.|TRBJ2-7
CSVGRNSYEQYF
TGCAGCGTTGGCCGGAACTCCTACGAGCAGTACTTC
>once|TRBV24-1|.|TRBJ2-7
CTTSDSGRNSYEQYF
TGTACCACCAGTGATTCCGGGCGGAACTCCTACGAGCAGTACTTC
>few|TRBV6-2/TRBV6-3|.|TRBJ2-1
CASIGVGSYNEQFF
TGTGCCAGCATTGGGGTAGGATCCTACAATGAGCAGTTCTTC
>.|TRBV6-2/TRBV6-3|.|TRBJ1-5
CASRPQGYSNQPQHF
TGTGCCAGCAGGCCTCAGGGATATAGCAATCAGCCCCAGCATTTT
>.|TRBV27|.|TRBJ1-2
CASRTLGDKLNYGCTF
TGTGCCAGCAGAACACTCGGGGACAAGTTAAACTATGGCTGCACCTTC
>.|TRBV15|.|TRBJ1-6
CATERTQGTNSPLHF
TGTGCCACAGAGAGGACCCAGGGGACTAATTCACCCCTCCACTTT
>.|TRBV20-1|.|TRBJ1-2
CSVKGYGYTF
TGCAGTGTTAAGGGATATGGCTACACCTTC
>.|TRBV10-3|.|TRBJ1-6
CAISGFNSPLHF
TGTGCCATCAGTGGATTTAATTCACCCCTCCACTTT
>.|TRBV27|TRBD2|TRBJ2-3
CASSNPLAGTQYF
TGTGCCAGCAGTAACCCACTAGCGGGTACGCAGTATTTT
>.|TRBV4-1|TRBD1|TRBJ1-3
CASSPGQGASGNTIYF
TGCGCCAGCAGCCCCGGACAGGGGGCGTCTGGAAACACCATATATTTT
>many|TRBV4-2|TRBD2|TRBJ2-5
CASSQDRGGQETQYF
TGTGCCAGCAGCCAAGATCGGGGGGGCCAAGAGACCCAGTACTTC
>.|TRBV20-1|TRBD2|TRBJ2-1
CSALRLAGGNEQFF
TGCAGTGCTCTAAGACTAGCGGGGGGTAATGAGCAGTTCTTC
>.|TRBV28|.|TRBJ2-4
CASVGPGDIQYF
TGTGCCAGCGTAGGGCCGGGAGACATTCAGTACTTC
>.|TRBV3-1|.|TRBJ1-1
CASSQAETEAFF
TGTGCCAGCAGCCAAGCAGAGACTGAAGCTTTCTTT
>.|TRBV5-1|.|TRBJ1-1
CASSLRGDSMNTEAFF
TGCGCCAGCAGCTTGCGAGGAGACAGTATGAACACTGAAGCTTTCTTT
>.|TRBV10-3|.|TRBJ1-5
CAISESFQPQHF
TGTGCCATCAGTGAATCCTTCCAGCCCCAGCATTTT